The rows below give T cell receptor beta chains drawn from one sample of a study of blood T cell repertoires in COVID-19. Here immunoSEQ multiplex PCR was the method, and the copy in TCRdb shows in-frame clones only, minus some. There are 170,000 or so clones in the sample; 90% to 95% occur only once, and 0.53% lies in the top ten. Sequencing was performed on peripheral blood. These receptors were taken from a man aged 50 to 59 with acute or convalescent COVID-19. The CDR3 runs from the conserved cysteine through the conserved F or W. Fields, in order: clone size, CDR3 length, D gene, J gene, V gene, CDR3 protein, CDR3 DNA. D genes are given only for firm matches. Only some rows state a clone size, as once, few, many or a class for expanded clones.

>.|16|.|TRBJ2-2|TRBV19
CASTPPGTLNTGELFF
TGTGCCAGTACGCCCCCGGGGACTCTAAACACCGGGGAGCTGTTTTTT
>.|13|.|TRBJ1-2|TRBV6-5
CASSIEPQRGYTF
TGTGCCAGCAGTATTGAGCCCCAACGGGGCTACACCTTC
>.|15|.|TRBJ1-2|TRBV5-4
CASSLKREFNYGYTF
TGTGCCAGCAGCTTAAAGAGGGAGTTTAACTATGGCTACACCTTC
>.|13|.|TRBJ2-7|TRBV11-2
CASSLELADEQYF
TGTGCCAGCAGCTTAGAACTAGCTGACGAGCAGTACTTC
>few|13|.|TRBJ2-3|TRBV12-3/TRBV12-4
CASSTGGTDTQYF
TGTGCCAGCAGTACCGGGGGTACAGATACGCAGTATTTT
>.|14|.|TRBJ1-5|TRBV19
CASTQWPGNQPQHF
TGTGCCAGTACCCAATGGCCAGGGAATCAGCCCCAGCATTTT
>.|15|TRBD1|TRBJ1-2|TRBV6-6
CASRPRWDSYYGYTF
TGTGCCAGCAGGCCGCGCTGGGACAGCTACTATGGCTACACCTTC
>.|15|TRBD1|TRBJ1-3|TRBV7-9
CASSFSDRDGNTIYF
TGTGCCAGCAGCTTTTCCGACAGGGATGGAAACACCATATATTTT
>.|15|.|TRBJ1-3|TRBV5-1
CASRPDKPTGNTIYF
TGCGCCAGCAGGCCGGACAAGCCAACTGGAAACACCATATATTTT
>.|13|TRBD1|TRBJ2-3|TRBV4-1
CASRQPRGDTQYF
TGCGCCAGCAGACAACCCAGGGGGGATACGCAGTATTTT
>.|14|TRBD1|TRBJ1-2|TRBV19
CASSIRRGNYGYTF
TGTGCCAGTAGTATTCGCAGGGGGAACTATGGCTACACCTTC